A selection of T cell receptor beta chains follows, all from one sample in a study of long-term antiretroviral therapy in people with HIV. The table came from immunoSEQ multiplex PCR; TCRdb's copy has only in-frame clones and leaves some out. The sample includes around 30,000 clones, around 90% seen only once; the top ten take approximately 12%. Specimen: unsorted PBMCs, collected 1.1 years after starting antiretroviral therapy. The receptors here all came from a man aged 18 to 30 with HIV. The CDR3 runs from the conserved cysteine through the conserved F or W. The order of the fields is V gene, clone size, D gene, J gene, CDR3 DNA, CDR3 protein. The D gene is left open where the match is weak. Where a row states a size, it is once, few, many or the class of an expanded clone; other rows omit it.

TRBV6-1	NA	TRBD1	TRBJ1-5	TGTGCCAGCAGTGAAGAGGGGACAGGGAGTCAGCCCCAGCATTTT	CASSEEGTGSQPQHF
TRBV9	NA	TRBD1	TRBJ1-1	TGTGCCAGCGAGCCCGGGACAGGGTCTATGAACACTGAAGCTTTCTTT	CASEPGTGSMNTEAFF
TRBV10-2	NA	TRBD1	TRBJ1-2	TGCGCCAGCACAGGGGACAGGAGCCTAGGAGGCTACACCTTC	CASTGDRSLGGYTF
TRBV30	NA	NA	TRBJ1-1	TGTGCCTGGAGTGGGGCGGGTACTGAAGCTTTCTTT	CAWSGAGTEAFF
TRBV5-4	once	NA	TRBJ2-5	TGTGCCAGCAGGATACAGGGTTTTAGGGAGACCCAGTACTTC	CASRIQGFRETQYF
TRBV7-2	NA	NA	TRBJ2-3	TGTGCCAGCAGCCCCTCCCTGCTAACCACAGATACGCAGTATTTT	CASSPSLLTTDTQYF
TRBV7-3	NA	TRBD2	TRBJ2-1	TGTGCCAGCAGCTTAACGGCTAGCGGGGGCCCTAGCTCCTACAATGAGCAGTTCTTC	CASSLTASGGPSSYNEQFF
TRBV19	NA	NA	TRBJ2-1	TGTGCCAGTAGCGAACCGGGACTCTCCTACAATGAGCAGTTCTTC	CASSEPGLSYNEQFF
TRBV5-1	NA	TRBD2	TRBJ2-7	TGCGCCAGCAGCCGGGGGGGAAAGCCCTACGAGCAGTACTTC	CASSRGGKPYEQYF
TRBV30	NA	NA	TRBJ1-4	TGTGCCTGGAGTTGGGGCGGAAGGCGTGAAAAACTGTTTTTT	CAWSWGGRREKLFF
TRBV11-2	NA	NA	TRBJ2-7	TGTGCCAGCAGCGTAACAGGGTTCTCCTACGAGCAGTACTTC	CASSVTGFSYEQYF
TRBV10-3	NA	NA	TRBJ2-1	TGTGCCATCAGTGGGGGGGCCTTAGCCAATGAGCAGTTCTTC	CAISGGALANEQFF
TRBV5-6	NA	NA	TRBJ2-3	TGTGCCAGCAGCTCGGGTGGCACAGATACGCAGTATTTT	CASSSGGTDTQYF
TRBV7-3	NA	TRBD1	TRBJ2-1	TGTGCCAGCAGGCCGTCCGGGACAGCCTACAATGAGCAGTTCTTC	CASRPSGTAYNEQFF
TRBV9	NA	TRBD2	TRBJ2-1	TGTGCCAGCAGCCCCGGGGCCCAAGCGGGAGGACTTTACAATGAGCAGTTCTTC	CASSPGAQAGGLYNEQFF
TRBV6-5	NA	NA	TRBJ1-2	TGTGCCAGCAGTCCCAGGCGGGGGGTTAACTATGGCTACACCTTC	CASSPRRGVNYGYTF
TRBV25-1	NA	TRBD2	TRBJ2-1	TGTGCCAGCAGCCCAGCGGGAGGGCCTTACAATGAGCAGTTCTTC	CASSPAGGPYNEQFF
TRBV2	NA	TRBD1	TRBJ2-2	TGTGCCAGCAGTGTTAGGGGACAGAAGAACACCGGGGAGCTGTTTTTT	CASSVRGQKNTGELFF
TRBV29-1	NA	NA	TRBJ2-1	TGCAGCGCCCCGGGACAATACAATGAGCAGTTCTTC	CSAPGQYNEQFF
TRBV9	NA	NA	TRBJ2-5	TGTGCCAGCAGCGTAGAGGGGGGGGCAAGAGAGACCCAGTACTTC	CASSVEGGARETQYF
TRBV7-2	NA	TRBD2	TRBJ2-5	TGTGCCAGCAGCTCTCTAGCGGTAGAGACCCAGTACTTC	CASSSLAVETQYF
TRBV18	NA	NA	TRBJ1-5	TGTGCCAGCTCACCATCCCGACATAGCAATCAGCCCCAGCATTTT	CASSPSRHSNQPQHF
TRBV9	NA	NA	TRBJ2-3	TGTGCCAGCAGCCGAGACAATTCCGCCGATACGCAGTATTTT	CASSRDNSADTQYF
TRBV6-4	NA	NA	TRBJ2-3	TGTGCCAGCAGTGAGGTTAGCACAGATACGCAGTATTTT	CASSEVSTDTQYF
TRBV10-3	NA	NA	TRBJ2-5	TGTGCCATCAGTCCCGGGTGGTACGAGACCCAGTACTTC	CAISPGWYETQYF
TRBV7-3	NA	TRBD2	TRBJ2-2	TGTGCCAGCAGCCAAGGGTCTAGCGGGACGTACACCGGGGAGCTGTTTTTT	CASSQGSSGTYTGELFF